The entry that follows covers one T cell receptor beta chain sequence. The sample is drawn from a study of blood T cell repertoires in COVID-19. Sequencing was performed with immunoSEQ multiplex PCR; in TCRdb, only in-frame clones are kept and a portion is missing. The sample lists about 110,000 clones, just over 85% occurring once. V shed 5 bases, J shed 3 bases, and the junction held 4 bases outside the gene matches. The CDR3 length is 13 residues. CDR1 MNHEY and CDR2 SVGEGT come from the germline V gene. The receptor's source is a woman aged 50 to 60 with active or convalescent COVID-19. The material sequenced was peripheral blood. This sequence joins TRBV6-2 or TRBV6-3 and TRBJ2-7; 7 nucleotides align to TRBD1. The CDR3 reads CASSRGQDYEQYF. CDR3 DNA: TGTGCCAGCAGTCGTGGACAGGACTACGAGCAGTACTTC.